The next 31 T cell receptor beta chains were all read from a single sample in a study of response to subunit inactivated influenza vaccine. In TCRdb, the RT-PCR reads were re-called with MiXCR into one record per CDR3 protein. The table includes fewer than 250,000 distinct CDR3 sequences, approximately 14% detected once. Sample: CD8+ T cells sorted from PBMCs, taken 5 days after vaccination. The receptors were sampled from a man aged 50 to 59 who received an inactivated influenza vaccine.

This chain uses TRBV20-1 with TRBJ2-7, with TRBD1 matching over 8 bases. Germline V gives CDR1 DFQATT, CDR2 SNEGSKA (reference sequence). Trimming cost V 0 bases and J 3 bases; bases outside gene matches: 7. There are 15 residues in the CDR3. In DNA form, the CDR3 reads TGCAGTGCTAGAGACCTGTTTACAGGGGGCTACGAGCAGTACTTC. Translated, it gives CSARDLFTGGYEQYF.

This clonotype occurred a few times. The chain has TRBV28 and TRBJ2-1, with 8 bases fitting TRBD2. The germline V gene has CDR1 MDHEN and CDR2 SYDVKM. CDR3 size: 15 residues. V dropped 1 base and J dropped 4; count of bases not matched to a gene: 3. CDR3 DNA sequence: TGTGCCAGCAGTTTATCTGCTAGCGGGTACAATGAGCAGTTCTTC. Translation gives CASSLSASGYNEQFF.

This chain links TRBV4-3 with TRBJ1-5; D is ambiguous. There are 15 residues in the CDR3. From germline, CDR1 is LGHNA and CDR2 YSLEER. V was shortened by 0 bases and J by 9 bases, with 15 bases between the two germline ends. CDR3 in amino acids: CASSQDSKPQAPQHF. CDR3 nucleotides: TGCGCCAGCAGCCAAGATTCCAAACCCCAAGCGCCCCAGCATTTT.

This clonotype was observed a few times. This chain links TRBV11-2 with TRBJ2-5, with 16 bases identical to TRBD2. Germline CDR1 and CDR2: SGHAT and FQNNGV. The CDR3 runs 19 residues. V lost 3 bases and J lost 6; bases outside the gene matches: 13. The CDR3 is CASSLTMPGLAGGPKTQYF. In DNA, the CDR3 is TGTGCCAGCAGCTTGACCATGCCGGGACTAGCGGGGGGGCCTAAGACCCAGTACTTC.

The V and J genes are TRBV6-1 and TRBJ2-5, with D possibly called TRBD1 or TRBD2 (5 bases each). The germline CDR1 and CDR2 sequences are MNHNS and SASEGT. V was cut by 3 bases and J by 4 bases, with 15 bases left in between. The CDR3 is 15 amino acids. The CDR3 bases are TGTGCCAGCAGTGAGGGGACGGTTTATCCAGAGACCCAGTACTTC. Encoded protein: CASSEGTVYPETQYF.

The rearrangement uses TRBV6-5 and TRBJ2-3; D is unclear. Germline-derived CDR1 and CDR2 are MNHEY and SVGAGI. This CDR3 has 11 amino acids. Between the trimmed V and J ends, which lost 2 bases and 6 bases, there was a span of 3 bases. The chain's CDR3 is CASSYGDTQYF. In DNA, the CDR3 is TGTGCCAGCAGTTACGGGGATACGCAGTATTTT.

The chain combines TRBV4-2 with TRBJ2-2; TRBD2 matches at 7 bases. Germline loops: CDR1 LGHNA, CDR2 YNFKEQ. The CDR3 loop spans 17 amino acids. V was pared by 1 base and J by 0 bases, with 5 bases of the junction left unmatched. The CDR3 here is CASSQGVRGANTGELFF. CDR3 in DNA: TGTGCCAGCAGCCAAGGGGTTCGGGGGGCGAACACCGGGGAGCTGTTTTTT.

Remarks on this clonotype: One end of the junction fails to match germline, which may point to a read error. The chain joins TRBV3-1 to TRBJ2-3; 7 nucleotides line up with TRBD2. The V gene's germline CDR1 is LGHDT and CDR2 YNNKEL (reference sequence). This CDR3 contains 16 residues. CDR3 sequence: CASRQGRGGSTDTQYF. CDR3 nucleotide sequence: TGTGCCAGCAGACAAGGGCGCGGGGGAAGCACAGATACGCAGTATTTT.

In its sample, this clonotype was seen many times. This chain uses TRBV7-8 with TRBJ2-7, with a tentative D call TRBD2 (5 bases). The CDR3 runs to 14 residues. Deletions cut 5 bases from V and 5 bases from J, with 16 bases between. Germline-derived CDR1 and CDR2 are SGHVS and FQNEAQ. The CDR3 here is CASSGGGFLNEQYF. In nucleotides, the CDR3 is TGTGCCAGCAGCGGAGGCGGATTCCTAAACGAGCAGTACTTC.

The V and J genes are TRBV9 and TRBJ2-3, with TRBD2 matching over 11 bases. The V segment lost 0 bases and the J segment 2 bases; nucleotides outside the gene matches: 2. Per germline, CDR1 SGDLS and CDR2 YYNGEE. The CDR3 contains 16 residues. The CDR3 DNA follows: TGTGCCAGCAGCGTAGGTAGCGGGAGGGCCACAGATACGCAGTATTTT. Amino acid sequence: CASSVGSGRATDTQYF.

The sample holds a few counts of this clonotype. The rearrangement joins TRBV11-1 to TRBJ2-5, with D perhaps TRBD1 or TRBD2 (5 bases each). From germline, CDR1 is SGHAT and CDR2 FQDESV (reference sequence). The CDR3 contains 19 residues. With 1 base removed from V and 1 base from J, the gap between germline ends came to 22 bases. CDR3 nucleotides: TGTGCCAGCAGCTTAGAATTGTCGGCGAGACGGGGCCTCCAAGAGACCCAGTACTTC. Translating it yields CASSLELSARRGLQETQYF.

The V and J genes are TRBV11-2 and TRBJ2-3; 9 bases map to TRBD2. The CDR3 is 19 residues long. The ends lost 2 bases at V and 2 bases at J; junction bases unmatched: 14. In germline, CDR1 is SGHAT, CDR2 FQNNGV. In nucleotides, the CDR3 is TGTGCCAGCAGCTTAAGTCACTTCGGCGCGGGAGGGGCCACAGATACGCAGTATTTT. Protein: CASSLSHFGAGGATDTQYF.

This sequence joins TRBV9 and TRBJ2-1; 12 nucleotides agree with TRBD2. This CDR3 has 16 amino acids. CDR1 and CDR2 from the germline V gene are SGDLS and YYNGEE. With V trimmed by 3 bases and J by 9 bases, 10 bases remained unmatched. CDR3 region: CASSAPASGRATEQFF. The CDR3 DNA reads as TGTGCCAGCAGCGCCCCCGCTAGCGGGAGGGCCACTGAGCAGTTCTTC.

The gene calls are TRBV12-3 or TRBV12-4 and TRBJ1-3; D is undetermined. The CDR3 has 12 residues. V dropped 6 bases and J dropped 2 bases, with 5 bases sitting between them. Here the CDR3 reads CASRPAGNTIYF. CDR3 DNA: TGTGCCAGCAGGCCCGCTGGAAACACCATATATTTT.

This clonotype was detected many times. This chain connects TRBV20-1 to TRBJ2-2, with 7 nucleotides matching TRBD2. Germline CDR1 is DFQATT and CDR2 is SNEGSKA (reference sequence). CDR3 length equals 14 residues. J gave up 6 bases and V 6 bases, and 10 bases lay outside the gene matches. CDR3 protein: CSARPGGSAGELFF. The CDR3 nucleotides read TGCAGTGCCCGGCCGGGAGGATCGGCCGGGGAGCTGTTTTTT.

Only a few counts were recorded for this clonotype. The chain employs TRBV20-1 and TRBJ2-7; tentatively, D is TRBD1 (6 bases). Germline lookup yields CDR1 DFQATT and CDR2 SNEGSKA (reference sequence). The CDR3 totals 12 residues. V lost 3 bases and J 11 bases, leaving 17 bases between the germline ends. The CDR3 coding sequence is TGCAGTGCTAGCGGAAATCACCCAGGGGAGTACTTC. This codes for CSASGNHPGEYF.

This clonotype was seen ten or more times. The chain has TRBV4-1 and TRBJ2-1; 9 bases align to TRBD1. V lost 6 bases and J lost 4; bases outside the gene matches: 13. The germline CDR1 and CDR2 sequences are MGHRA and YSYEKL. CDR3 length equals 17 residues. CDR3 protein: CASSRTPGQGVYNEQFF. The CDR3 DNA is TGCGCCAGCAGTCGAACTCCGGGACAGGGAGTATACAATGAGCAGTTCTTC.

The rearrangement uses TRBV2 and TRBJ2-5; D gene unclear. Trimming shortened V by 10 bases and J by 5 bases, and 17 bases separated the two germline ends. The germline V gene encodes CDR1 SNHLY and CDR2 FYNNEI. This CDR3 spans 13 amino acids. The CDR3 DNA sequence: TGTGCCATACTTAGAGACACATTGGAGACCCAGTACTTC. Its translation: CAILRDTLETQYF.

By frequency in the sample, this clonotype is medium-sized. The chain couples TRBV28 to TRBJ2-1, with D tentatively TRBD2 (6 bases). CDR3 length: 13 residues. Deletions cut 10 bases from V and 6 bases from J, with 16 bases between. Germline CDR1 MDHEN, CDR2 SYDVKM. The CDR3 loop is CATPGDGGNEQFF. Written as DNA, the CDR3 is TGTGCCACCCCGGGAGACGGAGGCAATGAGCAGTTCTTC.

J is TRBJ2-7 and V is TRBV12-3 or TRBV12-4; 9 nucleotides align to TRBD2. This CDR3 contains 15 residues. V dropped 4 bases and J dropped 4; count of bases not matched to a gene: 8. Here the CDR3 reads CASSSPPSGDYEQYF. The DNA for the CDR3 is TGTGCCAGCAGTTCCCCTCCTAGCGGGGATTACGAGCAGTACTTC.

The J gene is TRBJ2-1, the V gene TRBV9; 7 bases are shared with TRBD2. The CDR3 covers 13 residues. Germline V CDR1 and CDR2: SGDLS, YYNGEE. The ends lost 3 bases at V and 7 bases at J; junction bases unmatched: 4. CDR3 region: CASSATSENEQFF. The CDR3 DNA sequence: TGTGCCAGCAGCGCTACTAGCGAGAATGAGCAGTTCTTC.

The table lists this clonotype with a few counts. J is TRBJ1-2 and V is TRBV6-5; D not certain. Per germline, CDR1 MNHEY and CDR2 SVGAGI. The CDR3 totals 14 residues. The ends were cut back, 0 bases at V and 6 bases at J, with 11 bases in the middle. The CDR3, as DNA: TGTGCCAGCAGTTACTCGAATGGGGTTGATGGCTACACCTTC. Protein: CASSYSNGVDGYTF.

V is TRBV7-2 and J is TRBJ2-5, with 9 bases fitting TRBD2. The CDR3 covers 17 residues. Trimming cost V 5 bases and J 1 base; bases outside gene matches: 11. The germline V gene encodes CDR1 SGHTA and CDR2 FQGNSA. DNA of the CDR3: TGTGCCAGCAGCCCGGGTTATCTAGCGGGGATCCAAGAGACCCAGTACTTC. Residues: CASSPGYLAGIQETQYF.

V is TRBV3-1 and J is TRBJ2-3; D unclear. CDR3 length: 14 residues. CDR1 is LGHDT, CDR2 YNNKEL, per germline (reference sequence). V was clipped by 3 bases and J by 4 bases, with 11 bases between them. The CDR3 coding sequence is TGTGCCAGCAGCCACGCTAGTGCCGCAGATACGCAGTATTTT. Translation: CASSHASAADTQYF.

A few counts support this clonotype. The chain links TRBV27 to TRBJ1-2; D remains ambiguous. The V end lost 5 bases, the J end lost 4 bases, and 17 bases lay between the germline ends. The length of the CDR3 is 15 residues. Germline lookup yields CDR1 MNHEY and CDR2 SMNVEV (reference sequence). CDR3 DNA: TGTGCCAGCAGTGTAGGGCCTTCCAGATCCTATGGCTACACCTTC. Translating it yields CASSVGPSRSYGYTF.

This chain joins TRBV11-2 and TRBJ2-3, with 11 bases identical to TRBD2. The length of the CDR3 is 19 residues. Germline trimming cut 3 bases from V and 4 bases from J; bases unmatched to any gene: 15. Germline CDR1 reads SGHAT; CDR2 reads FQNNGV. In DNA, the CDR3 is TGTGCCAGCAGCTTTTTCCGGACTAGCGGGTCTTCGGTGGCAGATACGCAGTATTTT. This codes for CASSFFRTSGSSVADTQYF.

This chain uses TRBV20-1 with TRBJ2-3; 8 bases match TRBD2. V was clipped by 0 bases and J by 6 bases; unmatched bases: 5. CDR3 length: 14 amino acids. CDR1 is DFQATT, CDR2 SNEGSKA, per germline (reference sequence). The CDR3 protein is CSARDLREDDTQYF. The CDR3 region has the DNA TGCAGTGCTAGAGATCTGCGGGAGGACGATACGCAGTATTTT.

This clonotype has only a few counts. The V call is TRBV6-1, the J call TRBJ2-3, with D possibly matching TRBD2 (5 bases). V dropped 6 bases and J dropped 6 bases, with 19 bases sitting between them. Germline-derived CDR1 and CDR2 are MNHNS and SASEGT. The CDR3 spans 15 residues. CDR3 sequence: CASRELAGMGDTQYF. The CDR3 DNA sequence: TGTGCCAGCAGGGAGTTAGCCGGGATGGGGGATACGCAGTATTTT.

V is TRBV7-8 and J is TRBJ2-1; no clear D. The V and J ends lost 5 bases and 7 bases respectively, with 12 bases between them. Germline V gene sequence: CDR1 SGHVS, CDR2 FQNEAQ. The CDR3 is 13 amino acids. CDR3 in amino acids: CASSDGPLNEQFF. The DNA of the CDR3 is TGTGCCAGCAGCGACGGGCCACTGAATGAGCAGTTCTTC.

This clonotype showed up many times. V is TRBV2 and J is TRBJ2-3, with 7 bases fitting TRBD1. After removal of 6 bases from V and 2 bases from J, the junction contained 8 bases not matched to a gene. This CDR3 is 15 amino acids long. CDR1 and CDR2 from the germline V gene are SNHLY and FYNNEI. The CDR3 reads CASRVQGSPTDTQYF. In nucleotides, the CDR3 is TGTGCCAGCAGGGTACAGGGGTCCCCCACAGATACGCAGTATTTT.

The sample holds a few counts of this clonotype. This rearrangement joins TRBV5-6 to TRBJ1-1; TRBD1 matches 7 bases. From germline, CDR1 is SGHDT and CDR2 YYEEEE. V was clipped by 2 bases and J by 4 bases; unmatched bases: 5. The CDR3 extends over 14 amino acids. In DNA form, the CDR3 reads TGTGCCAGCAGCTTTGGAGGGGGCGGCACTGAAGCTTTCTTT. Protein sequence: CASSFGGGGTEAFF.